The present T cell receptor beta chain was sequenced within a study of graft-versus-host responses after intestinal transplantation. Across the whole study: Isolated intestinal, liver-intestinal, or multivisceral transplants had been given to the recipients. Tacrolimus plus steroids were given to all recipients for 2 to 4 years, preceded by anti-thymocyte globulin induction. General study points: Recipient marrow harbored GvH clones, some of which surfaced first in ileum or blood.

Only in-frame clones appear in the TCRdb table, and some are missing; sequencing was by immunoSEQ multiplex PCR. This table has 100,000 to 110,000 clones, about 90% appearing once. About this clone itself: As yet, its antigen is unknown.

Germline V CDR1 and CDR2: SGHRS, YFSETQ. The CDR3 is 15 amino acids. The V end lost 0 bases, the J end lost 6 bases, and 10 bases lay between the germline ends. This sample comprised unstimulated CD4+ T cells sorted from spleen or lymph node cells, obtained before transplant. This chain links TRBV5-1 with TRBJ1-6; D perhaps matches TRBD1 (5 bases). The clonotype comes from a human donor who was the organ donor for an intestinal transplant. The CDR3 nucleotides read TGCGCCAGCAGCTTGGCAGCCGGGACTAATTCACCCCTCCACTTT. Translating gives CASSLAAGTNSPLHF.